One and the same sample provided the 9 T cell receptor beta chains below, sequenced in a study of T cells in Graves' hyperthyroidism and ophthalmopathy. It was RNA transcripts that yielded the amplified TCR beta CDR3 regions. TCR CDR3 regions were first amplified by RT-PCR with HTBI primers. TCRdb reprocessed the multiplex PCR reads via MiXCR and lists one record per CDR3 protein. The repertoire holds fewer than 550,000 distinct CDR3 sequences, with 15% to 18% as singletons. The sequenced sample consisted of blood. Source of these receptors: a woman between 18 and 29 years old with Graves' hyperthyroidism.

This clonotype showed up many times. J is TRBJ1-5 and V is TRBV3-1; D is undetermined. Germline V gene lookup returns CDR1 LGHDT and CDR2 YNNKEL (reference sequence). V lost 1 base, J lost 1 base, and 5 bases lay in between. The CDR3 totals 14 residues. The CDR3 region has the DNA TGTGCCAGCAGCCAAGGGCAAAGCAATCAGCCCCAGCATTTT. Its protein product is CASSQGQSNQPQHF. Using reference TRBV3-1 and TRBJ1-5 for the parts outside the CDR3, the full variable domain is DTAVSQTPKYLVTQMGNDKSIKCEQNLGHDTMYWYKQDSKKFLKIMFSYNNKELIINETVPNRFSPKSPDKAHLNLHINSLELGDSAVYFCASSQGQSNQPQHFGDGTRLSIL.

This clonotype has just a few counts. V gene TRBV6-2 or TRBV6-3 combines with J gene TRBJ1-2, with D possibly TRBD1 on 6 matching bases. The germline V and J ends were trimmed by 6 bases and 4 bases, with 18 bases remaining between them. There are 15 residues in the CDR3. Per germline, CDR1 MNHEY and CDR2 SVGEGT. The CDR3, as DNA: TGTGCCAGCAGCAAACCGACAGGCGGTATCTATGGCTACACCTTC. Translation gives CASSKPTGGIYGYTF.

This clonotype was picked up many times. V is TRBV5-1 and J is TRBJ1-1; no definite D call. There are 14 residues in the CDR3. Germline CDR1 SGHRS, CDR2 YFSETQ. Trimming removed 4 bases at V and 5 bases at J, with 15 bases between. The CDR3 region is CASSLGEVGTEAFF. CDR3 DNA sequence: TGCGCCAGCAGCCTCGGGGAGGTGGGAACTGAAGCTTTCTTT.

V gene TRBV5-1 combines with J gene TRBJ1-2, with D tentatively TRBD1 (5 bases). The V end lost 3 bases, the J end lost 9 bases, and 15 bases lay between the germline ends. The CDR3 totals 13 residues. Germline V gene lookup returns CDR1 SGHRS and CDR2 YFSETQ. The CDR3 DNA is TGCGCCAGCAGCTCGGGACTAGCGGGCCGCTACACCTTC. Translating gives CASSSGLAGRYTF.

The chain is built from TRBV4-1 and TRBJ1-6; no clear D. Trimming stripped 0 bases from V and 9 bases from J, with 12 bases between. The CDR3 loop spans 15 amino acids. Germline V gene data show CDR1 as MGHRA and CDR2 as YSYEKL. The CDR3 DNA sequence: TGCGCCAGCAGCCAAGATCGCCTCTTTGGTTCACCCCTCCACTTT. Translating it yields CASSQDRLFGSPLHF.

This clonotype has at least ten counts. This rearrangement joins TRBV12-3 or TRBV12-4 to TRBJ2-3, with TRBD2 identical over 10 bases. The V segment lost 2 bases and the J segment 0 bases; nucleotides outside the gene matches: 2. This CDR3 region has 16 residues. Here the CDR3 reads CASSLQRGGSTDTQYF. CDR3 nucleotide sequence: TGTGCCAGCAGTTTACAGCGGGGGGGCAGCACAGATACGCAGTATTTT.

This clonotype appeared many times. The chain joins TRBV7-2 to TRBJ2-7, with D possibly matching TRBD1 (6 bases). Germline loops: CDR1 SGHTA, CDR2 FQGNSA. With 3 bases removed from V and 6 bases from J, the gap between germline ends came to 9 bases. The CDR3 length is 12 residues. The CDR3 nucleotides read TGTGCCAGCAGCTTCGACAGGTCCGAGCAGTACTTC. Amino acid sequence: CASSFDRSEQYF.

This clonotype came up a few times. This chain connects TRBV10-2 to TRBJ1-5; no clear D. The CDR3 extends over 14 amino acids. The V and J ends lost 3 bases and 2 bases respectively, with 8 bases between them. The germline V gene has CDR1 WSHSY and CDR2 SAAADI. The CDR3 DNA reads TGCGCCAGCAGTGAAGTTAAACGCAATCAGCCCCAGCATTTT. Translating it yields CASSEVKRNQPQHF.

About this clonotype: A much larger clone sits a single nucleotide away, making a read error possible. The chain is built from TRBV20-1 and TRBJ2-1; 9 nucleotides match TRBD2. Germline values: CDR1 DFQATT, CDR2 SNEGSKA (reference sequence). The CDR3 has 15 residues. V lost 3 bases and J lost 10; bases outside the gene matches: 13. CDR3 region: CSARPPGSGRHEQFF. Here the CDR3 DNA reads TGCAGTGCTAGGCCCCCTGGTAGCGGGAGACACGAGCAGTTCTTC.